This T cell receptor (beta chain) is drawn from a study of T cell responses to AZD1222 COVID-19 vaccine. Study conclusions and caveats: No day 14 peak samples; only post-peak repertoires were characterized. Just a handful of AZD1222 recipients tested seropositive at baseline. The sample set comprised mostly white British donors with more females, and clonal diversity was possibly underestimated.

Second doses were pooled across both intervals (about 4 or about 12 weeks). As to this clone: Its antigen is still unknown.

Profiling relied on immunoSEQ multiplex PCR, and the TCRdb table lists in-frame clones only, not all of them. The sample consists of 130,000 or so clones, 75% to 95% of them appearing once. Sequenced material: peripheral blood, taken 28 days after the second AZD1222 dose. The TCR sequence derives from an adult who received the AZD1222 COVID-19 vaccine.

CDR3 coding DNA: TGTGCCAGCAGTTACCAGGGGTGGGGCACTGAAGCTTTCTTT. Translating gives CASSYQGWGTEAFF. The rearrangement joins TRBV6-5 to TRBJ1-1; maybe TRBD1 (6 bases). The CDR3 runs 14 residues. CDR1 is MNHEY and CDR2 is SVGAGI in the germline V gene. V was shortened by 2 bases and J by 4 bases, with 11 bases between the two germline ends.